The 10 T cell receptor beta chains below were found in one sample sequenced in a study of Ad26.COV2.S vaccination and SARS-CoV-2 variants. Method: immunoSEQ multiplex PCR; TCRdb's copy keeps in-frame clones and lacks some. The table shows some 180,000 clones, with approximately 88% occurring only once. The sequencing used peripheral blood, collected after recovery from COVID-19. The receptors shown here come from a human donor who had recovered from COVID-19.

V is TRBV21-1 and J is TRBJ1-1; TRBD1 is the table's D call and was not checked against the DNA. TRBV21-1 is tagged as a pseudogene. The CDR3 sequence is 17 residues long. The CDR3 DNA reads TGTGCCAGCAGCGTTCGACAGGGGGCTGATGAGAACACTGAAGCTTTCTTT. Residues: CASSVRQGADENTEAFF.

The V and J genes are TRBV6-5 and TRBJ1-2, with a possible D match to TRBD1 (5 bases). This CDR3 is built from 16 residues. V lost 4 bases to trimming and J lost 1 base, with 16 bases between them. The V gene's germline CDR1 is MNHEY and CDR2 SVGAGI. The CDR3 DNA reads as TGTGCCAGCAGTTCGCATCGCCGGGACTTTAACTATGGCTACACCTTC. The encoded protein is CASSSHRRDFNYGYTF.

V and J are TRBV1 and TRBJ1-5; the tabulated D call, TRBD1, remains unverified against the DNA. TRBV1 has pseudogene status. This CDR3 has 14 amino acids. The DNA of the CDR3 is TGCACCAGCAGCGGACAGGGAGGGAATCAGCCCCAGCATTTT. It is translated as CTSSGQGGNQPQHF.

The V call is TRBV18, the J call TRBJ2-5, with D perhaps assigned TRBD1 or TRBD2 (5 bases each). The CDR3 is 13 residues long. V lost 3 bases to trimming and J lost 5 bases, with 10 bases between them. The germline V gene encodes CDR1 KGHSH and CDR2 LQKENI. The chain's CDR3 is CASSPTGTETQYF. CDR3 nucleotide sequence: TGTGCCAGCTCACCTACGGGGACGGAGACCCAGTACTTC.

The rearrangement uses TRBV14 and TRBJ2-1, with D uncertain. The germline CDR1 and CDR2 sequences are SGHDN and FVKESK. Trimming cost V 1 base and J 4 bases, with 5 bases left between them. The CDR3 length is 13 residues. The CDR3 protein is CASSQGLYNEQFF. In DNA, the CDR3 is TGTGCCAGCAGCCAAGGGCTTTACAATGAGCAGTTCTTC.

The chain recombines TRBV2 with TRBJ2-7; 11 bases match TRBD2. Per germline, CDR1 SNHLY and CDR2 FYNNEI. V trimming: 8 bases; J trimming: 0 bases; junction bases outside the gene matches: 9. The CDR3 totals 16 residues. CDR3 in amino acids: CASLGTSGFSSYEQYF. CDR3 in DNA: TGTGCCAGCTTGGGGACTAGCGGTTTTAGCTCCTACGAGCAGTACTTC.

V is TRBV5-6 and J is TRBJ2-2; D possibly uses TRBD1 or TRBD2 (6 bases each). The CDR3 extends over 14 amino acids. Germline CDR1 reads SGHDT; CDR2 reads YYEEEE. V was pared by 0 bases and J by 8 bases, with 11 bases between. The CDR3 sequence is CASSLVGGAGELFF. Written as DNA, the CDR3 is TGTGCCAGCAGCTTGGTGGGGGGCGCAGGGGAGCTGTTTTTT.

The chain has TRBV3-1 (or the pseudogene TRBV3-2) and TRBJ1-6, with D uncertain. The V gene lost 3 bases and the J gene lost 1 base, with 7 bases spanning the gap. The V gene's germline CDR1 is LGHDT and CDR2 YNNKEL (reference sequence). This CDR3 has 15 residues. The CDR3 here is CASSHTGSYNSPLHF. The CDR3 DNA reads as TGTGCCAGCAGCCATACGGGGTCCTATAATTCACCCCTCCACTTT.

This chain links TRBV18 with TRBJ1-1, with unresolved D. CDR1 is KGHSH and CDR2 is LQKENI in the germline V gene. CDR3 length: 16 amino acids. Deletions cut 0 bases from V and 0 bases from J, with 11 bases between. CDR3 bases: TGTGCCAGCTCACCACCGGTCAAGATTTTGAACACTGAAGCTTTCTTT. Its translation is CASSPPVKILNTEAFF.

This clone was recorded only once. The V call is TRBV28, the J call TRBJ1-6; maybe TRBD1 (5 bases). The CDR3 runs 15 residues. Trimming stripped 5 bases from V and 9 bases from J, with 17 bases between. Germline loops: CDR1 MDHEN, CDR2 SYDVKM. The CDR3 protein is CASSLLTAGGSPLHF. In DNA form, the CDR3 reads TGTGCCAGCAGTCTCTTGACAGCCGGGGGTTCACCCCTCCACTTT.